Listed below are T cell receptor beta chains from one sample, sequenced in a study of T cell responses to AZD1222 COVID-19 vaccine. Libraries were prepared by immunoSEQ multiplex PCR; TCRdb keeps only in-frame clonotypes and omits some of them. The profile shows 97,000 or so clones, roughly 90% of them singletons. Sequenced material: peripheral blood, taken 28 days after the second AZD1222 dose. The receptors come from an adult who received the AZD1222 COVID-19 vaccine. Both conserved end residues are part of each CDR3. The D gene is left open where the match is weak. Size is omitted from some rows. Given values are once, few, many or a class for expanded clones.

CDR3nt: TGCGCCAGCAGCCAAGATCTTGGACAGTCCTATGGCTACACCTTC
CDR3aa: CASSQDLGQSYGYTF
abundance: .
j_gene: TRBJ1-2
d_gene: .
v_gene: TRBV4-3

CDR3nt: TGTGCCAGCTCAGGGAGCTATGGCTACACCTTC
CDR3aa: CASSGSYGYTF
abundance: .
j_gene: TRBJ1-2
d_gene: .
v_gene: TRBV28

CDR3nt: TGTGCCAGCAGCCAACCTAGCGGGAGGCGATCTGAGTACGCCAATGAGCAGTTCTTC
CDR3aa: CASSQPSGRRSEYANEQFF
abundance: .
j_gene: TRBJ2-1
d_gene: TRBD2
v_gene: TRBV4-2

CDR3nt: TGTGCCAGCTCACCTCTACGTGGAGGGAGCACAGATACGCAGTATTTT
CDR3aa: CASSPLRGGSTDTQYF
abundance: .
j_gene: TRBJ2-3
d_gene: .
v_gene: TRBV18

CDR3nt: TGTGCCAGCAGCCCCGAAGTCGAGGAGACCCAGTACTTC
CDR3aa: CASSPEVEETQYF
abundance: .
j_gene: TRBJ2-5
d_gene: .
v_gene: TRBV12-1

CDR3nt: TGTGCCAGCAGCTTAGACCAGGGCGGAAAGTACAATGAGCAGTTCTTC
CDR3aa: CASSLDQGGKYNEQFF
abundance: .
j_gene: TRBJ2-1
d_gene: .
v_gene: TRBV11-2

CDR3nt: TGTGCCAGCAGCTTAGAACGCCCCAATGAGCAGTTCTTC
CDR3aa: CASSLERPNEQFF
abundance: .
j_gene: TRBJ2-1
d_gene: .
v_gene: TRBV7-8

CDR3nt: TGTGCCAGCAGCGGACAGGGGGCTCACTATGGCTACACCTTC
CDR3aa: CASSGQGAHYGYTF
abundance: .
j_gene: TRBJ1-2
d_gene: TRBD1
v_gene: TRBV3-1/TRBV3-2

CDR3nt: TGTGCCAGCTCACCAGGGACAGGGGACCCGAGCACTGAAGCTTTCTTT
CDR3aa: CASSPGTGDPSTEAFF
abundance: once
j_gene: TRBJ1-1
d_gene: TRBD1
v_gene: TRBV18

CDR3nt: TGTGCCAGCAGCTTAGGGACAGGGGGCCACACTGAAGCTTTCTTT
CDR3aa: CASSLGTGGHTEAFF
abundance: .
j_gene: TRBJ1-1
d_gene: TRBD1
v_gene: TRBV7-6

CDR3nt: TGTGCCAGCAGCTTAGCGGCCGGAGAGCCCCAGCATTTT
CDR3aa: CASSLAAGEPQHF
abundance: .
j_gene: TRBJ1-5
d_gene: .
v_gene: TRBV7-8

CDR3nt: TGTGCCATCAGTGAAACCCCGGACAGATACAATGAGCAGTTCTTC
CDR3aa: CAISETPDRYNEQFF
abundance: .
j_gene: TRBJ2-1
d_gene: .
v_gene: TRBV10-3

CDR3nt: TGTGCCAGCAGTTTATGGGGGAGCTCCTACAATGAGCAGTTCTTC
CDR3aa: CASSLWGSSYNEQFF
abundance: once
j_gene: TRBJ2-1
d_gene: .
v_gene: TRBV27

CDR3nt: TGTGCCAGCAGTGAACCGAAGGACAAGAATTGCAATCAGCCCCAGCATTTT
CDR3aa: CASSEPKDKNCNQPQHF
abundance: .
j_gene: TRBJ1-5
d_gene: .
v_gene: TRBV25-1

CDR3nt: TGTGCCAGCAGTTGGGCTACCTCCTACGAGCAGTACTTC
CDR3aa: CASSWATSYEQYF
abundance: .
j_gene: TRBJ2-7
d_gene: .
v_gene: TRBV6-2/TRBV6-3

CDR3nt: TGTGCCAGCAGTTTTTCTGCCTCGGGACAGGTCAACTATGGCTACACCTTC
CDR3aa: CASSFSASGQVNYGYTF
abundance: few
j_gene: TRBJ1-2
d_gene: TRBD1
v_gene: TRBV28

CDR3nt: TGTGCCAGCAGCTTGGGGGCGACAGCAATCTACGAGCAGTACTTC
CDR3aa: CASSLGATAIYEQYF
abundance: .
j_gene: TRBJ2-7
d_gene: .
v_gene: TRBV5-6

CDR3nt: TGTGCCTCGGGACAGGGGGGCTACGAGCAGTACTTC
CDR3aa: CASGQGGYEQYF
abundance: .
j_gene: TRBJ2-7
d_gene: TRBD1
v_gene: TRBV30

CDR3nt: TGTGCCAGCAGTTTAGACAGCTCCGATCAGCCCCAGCATTTT
CDR3aa: CASSLDSSDQPQHF
abundance: .
j_gene: TRBJ1-5
d_gene: .
v_gene: TRBV28

CDR3nt: TGTGCCATCTCTCCGGCCGGGGTCACTGAAGCTTTCTTT
CDR3aa: CAISPAGVTEAFF
abundance: .
j_gene: TRBJ1-1
d_gene: .
v_gene: TRBV10-3

CDR3nt: TGTGCCACCAGTGAGAGCGGCGGGCTGGATACGCAGTATTTT
CDR3aa: CATSESGGLDTQYF
abundance: .
j_gene: TRBJ2-3
d_gene: .
v_gene: TRBV24-1

CDR3nt: TGTGCCAGCAGCTTCCCAGGGCGTTCCTACGAGCAGTACTTC
CDR3aa: CASSFPGRSYEQYF
abundance: .
j_gene: TRBJ2-7
d_gene: .
v_gene: TRBV5-4

CDR3nt: TGCGCCAGCAGCCACGTTCCGGACTCCTACGAGCAGTACTTC
CDR3aa: CASSHVPDSYEQYF
abundance: .
j_gene: TRBJ2-7
d_gene: .
v_gene: TRBV4-1

CDR3nt: TGTGCCAGCAGCTTCGTCGGCAGGGGATACGAGACCCAGTACTTC
CDR3aa: CASSFVGRGYETQYF
abundance: .
j_gene: TRBJ2-5
d_gene: .
v_gene: TRBV5-4

CDR3nt: TGTGCCAGCGCCGAGGGGGCGAACTATGGCTACACCTTC
CDR3aa: CASAEGANYGYTF
abundance: once
j_gene: TRBJ1-2
d_gene: TRBD1
v_gene: TRBV3-1/TRBV3-2

CDR3nt: TGTGCCCTAGTCCGCTTTAGCGGGAGGGCCGAGGGTGAGCAGTTCTTC
CDR3aa: CALVRFSGRAEGEQFF
abundance: .
j_gene: TRBJ2-1
d_gene: TRBD2
v_gene: TRBV30

CDR3nt: TGTGCCAGCAGACCAACTAGCGGGGGGAGTAATGAGCAGTTCTTC
CDR3aa: CASRPTSGGSNEQFF
abundance: .
j_gene: TRBJ2-1
d_gene: TRBD2
v_gene: TRBV28

CDR3nt: TGTGCCAGCAGTGACCAAAAACTCACAGATACGCAGTATTTT
CDR3aa: CASSDQKLTDTQYF
abundance: .
j_gene: TRBJ2-3
d_gene: .
v_gene: TRBV2

CDR3nt: TGTGCCAGTAGTCTCTTCTCCGGGGAGTATGGCTACACCTTC
CDR3aa: CASSLFSGEYGYTF
abundance: .
j_gene: TRBJ1-2
d_gene: .
v_gene: TRBV19

CDR3nt: TGTGCCAGCAGTCAACAGGGGCGAAACACTGAAGCTTTCTTT
CDR3aa: CASSQQGRNTEAFF
abundance: .
j_gene: TRBJ1-1
d_gene: TRBD1
v_gene: TRBV6-2/TRBV6-3

CDR3nt: TGTGCCAGCAGCTTAGGATATAACACCGGGGAGCTGTTTTTT
CDR3aa: CASSLGYNTGELFF
abundance: once
j_gene: TRBJ2-2
d_gene: .
v_gene: TRBV11-3

CDR3nt: TGTGCCAGCAGTGCCGGACAGTCTGGGGCCAACGTCCTGACTTTC
CDR3aa: CASSAGQSGANVLTF
abundance: .
j_gene: TRBJ2-6
d_gene: .
v_gene: TRBV2

CDR3nt: TGTGCCAGCAGTACCCACAGGGCCGTTACTTATGGCTACACCTTC
CDR3aa: CASSTHRAVTYGYTF
abundance: .
j_gene: TRBJ1-2
d_gene: .
v_gene: TRBV28